Below, 28 T cell receptor beta chains from the same sample are listed, as sequenced in a study of T cell repertoires in ileal Crohn's disease. Time point noted: neoterminal ileum biopsy at postoperative endoscopy, about 6 months after surgery. Data came from immunoSEQ multiplex PCR; TCRdb stores just in-frame clones and leaves some out. The sample lists 12,000 or so clones, over 60% occurring once. The sample comprised ileal tissue. These receptors were collected from an adult with Crohn's disease.

Turning to this clone: This sample includes further DNA sequences coding for the same CDR3. V and J are TRBV7-3 and TRBJ2-5; TRBD1 matches at 11 bases. Germline CDR1 SGHTA, CDR2 FQGTGA. The CDR3 spans 16 residues. The trim removed 5 bases at V and 4 bases at J, leaving 9 bases unmatched. CDR3 region: CASSPHGTGGGETQYF. CDR3 sequence (DNA): TGTGCCAGCAGCCCCCACGGGACAGGGGGGGGAGAGACCCAGTACTTC.

The chain links TRBV2 to TRBJ1-4; D gene uncertain. Germline V gene sequence: CDR1 SNHLY, CDR2 FYNNEI. The germline V and J ends were trimmed by 0 bases and 8 bases, with 16 bases remaining between them. This CDR3 spans 16 amino acids. The CDR3 sequence is CASSEAGGPGREKLFF. In DNA form, the CDR3 reads TGTGCCAGCAGTGAAGCGGGTGGACCCGGTCGGGAAAAACTGTTTTTT.

The genes are TRBV5-4 and TRBJ2-3; a weak D match, TRBD2 (6 bases). CDR1 and CDR2 from the germline V gene are SGHNT and YYREEE (reference sequence). This CDR3 spans 12 amino acids. V dropped 4 bases and J dropped 6 bases, with 9 bases sitting between them. The CDR3 loop reads CASSGGRDTQYF. The CDR3 DNA sequence: TGTGCCAGCAGCGGGGGGAGGGATACGCAGTATTTT.

This clone came up a few times. The rearrangement joins TRBV30 to TRBJ1-4, with 9 positions matching TRBD1. V was clipped by 0 bases and J by 11 bases; unmatched bases: 7. The CDR3 covers 14 residues. Germline values: CDR1 GTSNPN, CDR2 SVGIG (reference sequence). DNA of the CDR3: TGTGCCTGGAGTGTGACAGGGGGTGCGGAGAAACTGTTTTTT. Translated, it gives CAWSVTGGAEKLFF. Full variable domain (rest looked up from reference TRBV30 and TRBJ1-4): SQTIHQWPATLVQPVGSPLSLECTVEGTSNPNLYWYRQAAGRGLQLLFYSVGIGQISSEVPQNLSASRPQDRQFILSSKKLLLSDSGFYLCAWSVTGGAEKLFFGSGTQLSVL.

The genes are TRBV4-2 and TRBJ2-1; 8 bases fit TRBD2. Unmatched junction bases numbered 3, after V lost 0 bases and J lost 5 bases. Germline CDR1 LGHNA, CDR2 YNFKEQ. There are 15 residues in the CDR3. CDR3 in DNA: TGTGCCAGCAGCCAAGATAGGCGGGGGGACAATGAGCAGTTCTTC. Residues: CASSQDRRGDNEQFF.

This chain uses TRBV20-1 with TRBJ2-5; D tentatively fits TRBD1 or TRBD2 (5 bases each). CDR3 length: 11 amino acids. Trimming pared 5 bases from V and 5 bases from J, leaving 9 bases between. Germline V gives CDR1 DFQATT, CDR2 SNEGSKA (reference sequence). In DNA, the CDR3 is TGCAGTGCTCGGGGCCCGGAGACCCAGTACTTC. Protein sequence: CSARGPETQYF.

The CDR3 DNA follows: TGTGCCAGCAGCTTGGACCAGGGGGCTGGAAACACCATATATTTT. It is translated as CASSLDQGAGNTIYF. The V call is TRBV5-4, the J call TRBJ1-3, with 7 bases identical to TRBD1. V lost 0 bases, J lost 2 bases, and 2 bases stayed unmatched. Germline V lookup: CDR1 SGHNT, CDR2 YYREEE (reference sequence). The CDR3 is 15 amino acids.

This clone showed up just a few times. The chain joins TRBV1 to TRBJ1-5. TRBV1 is classified as a pseudogene. This CDR3 region has 15 residues. As DNA, the CDR3 is TGCACCAGCAGCAGTAAGACCATTGGGAATCAGCCCCAGCATTTT. This codes for CTSSSKTIGNQPQHF.

This chain uses TRBV27 with TRBJ2-7; 8 nucleotides align to TRBD1. The V gene's germline CDR1 is MNHEY and CDR2 SMNVEV (reference sequence). V lost 7 bases and J lost 4; bases outside the gene matches: 12. The CDR3 covers 15 residues. The CDR3 protein is CASTGGSGGEYEQYF. CDR3 coding DNA: TGTGCCAGCACCGGAGGGTCAGGGGGCGAGTACGAGCAGTACTTC.

The J gene is TRBJ2-4, the V gene TRBV7-6, with D possibly TRBD2 on 6 matching bases. The CDR3 consists of 15 residues. Trimming shortened V by 5 bases and J by 9 bases, and 20 bases separated the two germline ends. Germline CDR1 and CDR2: SGHVS and FNYEAQ. The CDR3 sequence is CASSGQDKGGAIQYF. In DNA, the CDR3 is TGTGCCAGCAGCGGGCAGGACAAGGGAGGCGCCATTCAGTACTTC.

This chain connects TRBV9 to TRBJ1-2; D is ambiguous. V lost 1 base to trimming and J lost 3 bases, with 10 bases between them. CDR3 length equals 14 residues. The germline CDR1 and CDR2 sequences are SGDLS and YYNGEE. CDR3 DNA sequence: TGTGCCAGCAGCGTAATGGTTTCGGACTATGGCTACACCTTC. Its translation is CASSVMVSDYGYTF.

In this sample, this clone turned up once. This chain links TRBV30 with TRBJ1-2, with 9 bases aligning to TRBD1. This CDR3 comprises 12 residues. Trimming cost V 8 bases and J 3 bases; bases outside gene matches: 4. Germline V lookup: CDR1 GTSNPN, CDR2 SVGIG (reference sequence). Written as DNA, the CDR3 is TGTGCCGGAGGGGACAGGGACTATGGCTACACCTTC. This translates into CAGGDRDYGYTF.

This chain joins TRBV5-1 and TRBJ2-5; D is perhaps TRBD1 (6 bases). Germline V gives CDR1 SGHRS, CDR2 YFSETQ. The CDR3 contains 11 residues. Trimming stripped 10 bases from V and 5 bases from J, with 12 bases between. CDR3 DNA: TGCGCCCCAGCAGACAGGGAGACCCAGTACTTC. This encodes CAPADRETQYF. Complete variable domain (other parts from reference TRBV5-1 and TRBJ2-5): KAGVTQTPRYLIKTRGQQVTLSCSPISGHRSVSWYQQTPGQGLQFLFEYFSETQRNKGNFPGRFSGRQFSNSRSEMNVSTLELGDSALYLCAPADRETQYFGPGTRLLVL.

The chain recombines TRBV2 with TRBJ2-3; 11 bases line up with TRBD2. This CDR3 is built from 13 residues. CDR1 and CDR2 (germline): SNHLY, FYNNEI. CDR3 coding DNA: TGTGGGTGTCTAGCGGGGGGAGCAGATACGCAGTATTTT. Amino acids: CGCLAGGADTQYF.

This chain uses TRBV6-5 with TRBJ2-2; TRBD1 agrees at 7 bases. The junction had 7 bases not matched to a gene; V was cut back by 5 bases and J by 7 bases. Germline lookup yields CDR1 MNHEY and CDR2 SVGAGI. This CDR3 has 14 amino acids. The CDR3 coding sequence is TGTGCCAGCAGTCGACAGGGCTCAAGCGGGGAGCTGTTTTTT. This encodes CASSRQGSSGELFF.

This sequence joins TRBV2 and TRBJ1-2; perhaps TRBD1 as D (5 bases). V was trimmed by 2 bases and J by 5 bases, leaving 18 bases between them. This CDR3 comprises 16 residues. Germline-derived CDR1 and CDR2 are SNHLY and FYNNEI. The CDR3 nucleotides read TGTGCCAGCAGTGAAATAGCCGGGGCTCCCAATTATGGCTACACCTTC. This sequence encodes CASSEIAGAPNYGYTF.

The chain carries TRBV9 and TRBJ2-6, with D uncertain. This CDR3 comprises 15 residues. CDR1 SGDLS and CDR2 YYNGEE come from the germline V gene. Trimming left V 0 bases short and J 4 bases short, with 8 bases between. In nucleotides, the CDR3 is TGTGCCAGCAGCGTAGGGAACGGCGGGGCCAACGTCCTGACTTTC. It is translated as CASSVGNGGANVLTF.

V usage is TRBV25-1 and J usage is TRBJ1-4; no clear D gene. The CDR3 spans 12 residues. Germline CDR1 reads MGHDK; CDR2 reads SYGVNS. The germline V and J ends were trimmed by 4 bases and 7 bases, with 7 bases remaining between them. The CDR3 spells CASSGDFEKLFF. The CDR3, as DNA: TGTGCCAGCAGTGGAGACTTTGAAAAACTGTTTTTT.

The chain employs TRBV13 and TRBJ2-5; D may be TRBD1 (5 bases). Per the germline V gene, CDR1 is PRHDT and CDR2 is FYEKMQ (reference sequence). With 5 bases removed from V and 1 base from J, the gap between germline ends came to 11 bases. The CDR3 has 14 residues. The CDR3 region is CASSQGDSQETQYF. In DNA, the CDR3 is TGTGCCAGCAGCCAAGGTGACAGCCAAGAGACCCAGTACTTC.

This rearrangement joins TRBV5-1 to TRBJ2-1; no definite D call. The germline V gene encodes CDR1 SGHRS and CDR2 YFSETQ. Trimming removed 0 bases at V and 11 bases at J, with 9 bases between. This CDR3 comprises 12 residues. CDR3 residues: CASSLEGEQQFF. The CDR3 nucleotides read TGCGCCAGCAGCTTGGAGGGCGAGCAGCAGTTCTTC.

This chain uses TRBV6-1 with TRBJ1-6, with D possibly TRBD1 on 6 matching bases. The CDR3 consists of 14 residues. Trimming cost V 2 bases and J 13 bases, with 15 bases left between them. Germline CDR1 MNHNS, CDR2 SASEGT. CDR3 coding DNA: TGTGCCAGCAGTGAAACGGCAGGGGTTGGGCCCCTCCACTTT. Its protein product is CASSETAGVGPLHF.

The CDR3 is CASSSPRGTGGIREKLFF. The CDR3 DNA reads as TGTGCCAGCAGCTCCCCGAGGGGGACAGGGGGCATACGGGAAAAACTGTTTTTT. The chain couples TRBV7-6 to TRBJ1-4; 12 nucleotides line up with TRBD1. Germline lookup yields CDR1 SGHVS and CDR2 FNYEAQ. The CDR3 has 18 residues. J was trimmed by 8 bases and V by 4 bases; bases with no gene match: 14.

The chain employs TRBV5-4 and TRBJ2-3; D is possibly TRBD2 (7 bases). The ends were cut back, 2 bases at V and 3 bases at J, with 13 bases in the middle. CDR3 length: 15 amino acids. Germline V gene lookup returns CDR1 SGHNT and CDR2 YYREEE (reference sequence). CDR3 DNA sequence: TGTGCCAGCAGCTTAAACGGGGGGCTGACAGATACGCAGTATTTT. It is translated as CASSLNGGLTDTQYF.

This clone is medium-sized. This chain connects TRBV18 to TRBJ1-3; D uncertain. CDR3 length equals 13 residues. Per germline, CDR1 KGHSH and CDR2 LQKENI. With 3 bases removed from V and 4 bases from J, the gap between germline ends came to 7 bases. CDR3 sequence reads: CASSPSGGNTIYF. The CDR3 DNA is TGTGCCAGCTCACCGTCAGGAGGAAACACCATATATTTT.

The chain joins TRBV6-1 to TRBJ1-5; the D gene is possibly TRBD1 (6 bases). Germline V gives CDR1 MNHNS, CDR2 SASEGT. Trimming removed 2 bases from V and 5 bases from J, with 13 bases in between. The CDR3 has 15 amino acids. The CDR3 reads CASSEWGRTDQPQHF. CDR3 in DNA: TGTGCCAGCAGTGAATGGGGACGGACAGATCAGCCCCAGCATTTT.

J is TRBJ2-7 and V is TRBV2; TRBD2 aligns across 7 bases. The CDR3 loop spans 15 amino acids. V dropped 6 bases and J dropped 4; count of bases not matched to a gene: 12. Per the germline V gene, CDR1 is SNHLY and CDR2 is FYNNEI. As DNA, the CDR3 is TGTGCCAGCAGCCCCACGTGGGGGGGGTGGTACGAGCAGTACTTC. Translated: CASSPTWGGWYEQYF.

This clone was recorded a few times. The rearrangement links TRBV2 to TRBJ2-1; 7 nucleotides align to TRBD2. CDR1 is SNHLY and CDR2 is FYNNEI in the germline V gene. CDR3 size: 15 residues. V was clipped by 4 bases and J by 6 bases; unmatched bases: 9. CDR3 amino acids: CASSGGGGRLNEQFF. The CDR3 DNA reads as TGTGCCAGCAGTGGAGGCGGGGGTCGACTCAATGAGCAGTTCTTC. The entire variable domain, with the rest obtained from reference TRBV2 and TRBJ2-1, is as follows: EPEVTQTPSHQVTQMGQEVILRCVPISNHLYFYWYRQILGQKVEFLVSFYNNEISEKSEIFDDQFSVERPDGSNFTLKIRSTKLEDSAMYFCASSGGGGRLNEQFFGPGTRLTVL.

This sequence joins TRBV6-5 and TRBJ2-7; D possibly uses TRBD1 or TRBD2 (5 bases each). This CDR3 spans 13 amino acids. V lost 7 bases to trimming and J lost 1 base, with 11 bases between them. CDR1 is MNHEY and CDR2 is SVGAGI in the germline V gene. CDR3 nucleotides: TGTGCCAGCATGGGGACCCCTTCCTACGAGCAGTACTTC. Residues: CASMGTPSYEQYF.